This T cell receptor beta chain was sequenced during a study of Ad26.COV2.S vaccination and SARS-CoV-2 variants. Study-wide context: In the COV1001 trial, the donor was in the Ad26.COV2.S arm. In the study, Ad26.COV2.S was injected intramuscularly once, or twice 56 days apart.

CDR3 length equals 17 residues. Deletions cut 2 bases from V and 0 bases from J, with 14 bases between. Germline V gene sequence: CDR1 LNHDA, CDR2 SQIVND (reference sequence). General study results and limits: An underestimation of total T cell responses may have resulted from the TCR breadth and depth analyses.

Generated by immunoSEQ multiplex PCR, the TCRdb table keeps only in-frame clones and is missing some. The sample lists around 300,000 clones, around 88% occurring once. To note about this clone: Antigen: not known.

The treatment: some 20 received Ad26.COV2.S at low or high dose, single or two shots; about five received placebo; per-sample allocation not given. Day 63 after the first injection of vaccine or placebo was the sampling time. The sequence was collected from a person aged 18 to 59 who received the Ad26.COV2.S COVID-19 vaccine or a placebo. The chain carries TRBV19 and TRBJ2-1, with D possibly TRBD1 on 6 matching bases. The source material was peripheral blood, sampled in a trial of Ad26.COV2.S vaccine versus placebo. The CDR3 DNA follows: TGTGCCAGTAGTATAATCCGGACAGAGAGCTCCTACAATGAGCAGTTCTTC. Amino acids: CASSIIRTESSYNEQFF.